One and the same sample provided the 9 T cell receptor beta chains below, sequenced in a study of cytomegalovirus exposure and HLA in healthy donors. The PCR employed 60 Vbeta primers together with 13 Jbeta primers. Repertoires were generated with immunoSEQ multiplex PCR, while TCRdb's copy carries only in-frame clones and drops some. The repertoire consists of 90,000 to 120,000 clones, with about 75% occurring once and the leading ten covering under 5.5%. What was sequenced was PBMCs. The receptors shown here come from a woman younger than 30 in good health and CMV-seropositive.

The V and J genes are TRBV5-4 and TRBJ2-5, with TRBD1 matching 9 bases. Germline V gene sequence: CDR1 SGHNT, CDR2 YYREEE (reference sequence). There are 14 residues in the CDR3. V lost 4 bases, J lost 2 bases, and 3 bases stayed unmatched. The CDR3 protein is CASSADRGQETQYF. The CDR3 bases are TGTGCCAGCAGCGCAGACAGGGGGCAAGAGACCCAGTACTTC.

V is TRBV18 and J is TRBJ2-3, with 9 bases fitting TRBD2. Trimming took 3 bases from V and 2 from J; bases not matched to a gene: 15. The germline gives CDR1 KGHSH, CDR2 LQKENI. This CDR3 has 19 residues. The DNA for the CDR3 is TGTGCCAGCTCACCGATCTTTATGCGGGAGGGCAATCCCACAGATACGCAGTATTTT. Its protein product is CASSPIFMREGNPTDTQYF.

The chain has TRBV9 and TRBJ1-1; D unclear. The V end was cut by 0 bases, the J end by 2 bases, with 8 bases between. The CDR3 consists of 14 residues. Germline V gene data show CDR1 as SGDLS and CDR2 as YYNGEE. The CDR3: CASSVAGVNTEAFF. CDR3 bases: TGTGCCAGCAGCGTAGCCGGGGTTAACACTGAAGCTTTCTTT.

CDR3 in amino acids: CASGGDRHEAFF. CDR3 nucleotides: TGTGCTAGTGGGGGGGACAGACACGAAGCTTTCTTT. The chain uses TRBV12-5 and TRBJ1-1; 7 bases match TRBD1. CDR1 and CDR2 from the germline V gene are LGHNT and FRNRAP. The CDR3 extends over 12 amino acids. V dropped 6 bases and J dropped 8; count of bases not matched to a gene: 6.

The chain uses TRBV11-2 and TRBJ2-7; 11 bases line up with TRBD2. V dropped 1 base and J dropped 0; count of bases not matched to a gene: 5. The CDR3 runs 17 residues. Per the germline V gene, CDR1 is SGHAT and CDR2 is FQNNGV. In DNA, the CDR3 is TGTGCCAGCAGCTTAGGACTAGCGGGACATAGCTCCTACGAGCAGTACTTC. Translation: CASSLGLAGHSSYEQYF.

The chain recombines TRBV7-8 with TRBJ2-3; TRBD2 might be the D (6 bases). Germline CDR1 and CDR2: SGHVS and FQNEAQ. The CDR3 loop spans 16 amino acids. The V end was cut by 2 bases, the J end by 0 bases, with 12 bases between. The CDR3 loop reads CASSLLTGVSTDTQYF. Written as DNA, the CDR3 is TGTGCCAGCAGCTTACTTACGGGAGTTAGCACAGATACGCAGTATTTT.

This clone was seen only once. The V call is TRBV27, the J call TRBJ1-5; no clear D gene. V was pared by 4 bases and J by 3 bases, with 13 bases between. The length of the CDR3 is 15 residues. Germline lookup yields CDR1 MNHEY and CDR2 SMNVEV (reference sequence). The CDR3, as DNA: TGTGCCAGCAGTTCCCAGAGGGCGAACAATCAGCCCCAGCATTTT. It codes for CASSSQRANNQPQHF.

The DNA of the CDR3 is TGTGCCAGCAGCGTCGACCTGGGGACTAGCGGGCGGGGCTCCTACGAGCAGTACTTC. Protein product: CASSVDLGTSGRGSYEQYF. This chain joins TRBV9 and TRBJ2-7, with 12 bases aligning to TRBD2. Trimming took 2 bases from V and 0 from J; bases not matched to a gene: 12. The germline CDR1 and CDR2 sequences are SGDLS and YYNGEE. There are 19 residues in the CDR3.

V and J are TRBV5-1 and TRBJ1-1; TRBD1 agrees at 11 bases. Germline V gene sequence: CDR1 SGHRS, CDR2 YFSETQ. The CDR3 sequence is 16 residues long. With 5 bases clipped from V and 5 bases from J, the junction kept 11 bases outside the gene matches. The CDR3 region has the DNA TGCGCCAGCAGTTCCCTGGGGGACAGGGGGGAGACTGAAGCTTTCTTT. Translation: CASSSLGDRGETEAFF.